This TCR beta chain was obtained from a study of CD8 T cells in ankylosing spondylitis. V lost 6 bases and J 7 bases, leaving 26 bases between the germline ends. In germline, CDR1 is DFQATT, CDR2 SNEGSKA (reference sequence). CDR3 length: 16 residues. Quantitative molecular-barcoded 5'-RACE generated the TCR beta libraries. Via MiXCR, TCRdb re-called the 5' RACE reads, giving one row per CDR3 protein. The sample shows under 300,000 distinct CDR3 sequences, over 9.5% of them seen only once. Study outcomes and limitations: There was reportedly significant enrichment of clones that were disease-linked in matched ankylosing spondylitis synovial fluid.

This clonotype was detected ten times or more. No antigen is known for it. The TCR was taken from a male donor with ankylosing spondylitis or in good health (not recorded which). What was sequenced was blood, either unsorted or a sorted T cell fraction (not recorded which). This chain uses TRBV20-1 with TRBJ2-3; no definite D call. CDR3 nucleotide sequence: TGCAGTGCCGAGAAAAGCCTACCTACCGCACTCCATACGCAGTATTTT. Its translation: CSAEKSLPTALHTQYF.